The next 16 T cell receptor beta chains were all read from a single sample in a study of cytomegalovirus exposure and HLA in healthy donors. Sequencing was performed with immunoSEQ multiplex PCR; in TCRdb, only in-frame clones are kept and a portion is missing. This table has 50,000 to 65,000 clones, approximately 95% appearing once. The sequencing sample was made of PBMCs. The receptors originated from a woman under 30 in good health and CMV-seropositive.

The V gene is TRBV7-2, the J gene TRBJ1-2; TRBD1 aligns across 9 bases. This CDR3 comprises 18 residues. Looked up from germline, CDR1 is SGHTA and CDR2 is FQGNSA. The junction had 13 bases not matched to a gene; V was cut back by 2 bases and J by 3 bases. CDR3 sequence reads: CASSLPGTGTRFDYGYTF. The CDR3 coding sequence is TGTGCCAGCAGCTTACCAGGGACAGGGACTAGATTTGACTATGGCTACACCTTC.

The chain has TRBV6-1 and TRBJ1-1; possibly TRBD1 for D (6 bases). Germline-derived CDR1 and CDR2 are MNHNS and SASEGT. This CDR3 comprises 15 residues. V lost 7 bases and J lost 5, with 20 bases in between. The CDR3 bases are TGTGCCAGCAACCCAAGAGGGGGAAGTGTGACTGAAGCTTTCTTT. Amino acid sequence: CASNPRGGSVTEAFF.

This sequence joins TRBV5-6 and TRBJ1-2; TRBD1 might be the D (6 bases). Between the trimmed V and J ends, which lost 4 bases and 4 bases, there was a span of 14 bases. The CDR3 extends over 14 amino acids. In germline, CDR1 is SGHDT, CDR2 YYEEEE. The CDR3 DNA reads TGTGCCAGCAGCCCCCAGGGGCAAGTCTATGGCTACACCTTC. This sequence encodes CASSPQGQVYGYTF.

This sequence joins TRBV5-1 and TRBJ2-5, with 12 bases lining up with TRBD2. CDR1 is SGHRS and CDR2 is YFSETQ in the germline V gene. The CDR3 consists of 17 residues. The V and J ends lost 4 bases and 4 bases, in that order; junction bases with no gene match: 11. The CDR3 region has the DNA TGCGCCAGCAGCCTGTCGACTAGCGGGAGTACTGCAGAGACCCAGTACTTC. This gives the protein CASSLSTSGSTAETQYF.

This chain's CDR3 is CASSLESPGLAFF. In DNA form, the CDR3 reads TGTGCCAGCAGCTTAGAATCCCCAGGGCTGGCTTTCTTT. The J gene is TRBJ1-1, the V gene TRBV7-2; maybe TRBD1 (5 bases). CDR3 length: 13 amino acids. V lost 1 base to trimming and J lost 11 bases, with 14 bases between them. Germline loops: CDR1 SGHTA, CDR2 FQGNSA.

This rearrangement joins TRBV4-1 to TRBJ2-1, with TRBD1 matching over 12 bases. Per germline, CDR1 MGHRA and CDR2 YSYEKL. J lost 9 bases, V lost 4 bases, and 7 bases had no gene match. The CDR3 length is 15 residues. CDR3 in amino acids: CASSPGQGAFVEQFF. In DNA, the CDR3 is TGCGCCAGCAGCCCGGGACAGGGGGCTTTTGTTGAGCAGTTCTTC.

This rearrangement joins TRBV28 to TRBJ1-1; TRBD1 matches at 8 bases. CDR3 length equals 13 residues. Germline CDR1 and CDR2: MDHEN and SYDVKM. After removal of 6 bases from V and 7 bases from J, the junction contained 7 bases not matched to a gene. Here the CDR3 reads CASRSSTGDEAFF. The CDR3 DNA sequence: TGTGCCAGCAGATCCTCGACAGGGGATGAAGCTTTCTTT.

The chain combines TRBV18 with TRBJ1-1; a possible D gene is TRBD1 (6 bases). The CDR3 length is 18 residues. The V end lost 2 bases, the J end lost 1 base, and 20 bases lay between the germline ends. Germline values: CDR1 KGHSH, CDR2 LQKENI. Here the CDR3 DNA reads TGTGCCAGCTCACCAACCGATATGACAGGTTCACGGAACACTGAAGCTTTCTTT. Protein: CASSPTDMTGSRNTEAFF.

This rearrangement joins TRBV19 to TRBJ1-4; tentative D call: TRBD1 (5 bases). This CDR3 has 13 residues. Germline loops: CDR1 LNHDA, CDR2 SQIVND (reference sequence). V was clipped by 11 bases and J by 5 bases, with 15 bases between them. The CDR3 bases are TGTGCCGGACATCTAGAGCTAAATGAAAAACTGTTTTTT. This gives the protein CAGHLELNEKLFF.

The chain joins TRBV7-3 to TRBJ1-5; tentatively, D is TRBD1 (5 bases). The ends were cut back, 3 bases at V and 0 bases at J, with 21 bases in the middle. This CDR3 has 19 residues. Germline CDR1 SGHTA, CDR2 FQGTGA. The CDR3 loop is CASSFVRACGTYSNQPQHF. The CDR3 nucleotides are TGTGCCAGCAGCTTTGTCCGGGCTTGCGGGACCTATAGCAATCAGCCCCAGCATTTT. Together with reference TRBV7-3 and TRBJ1-5, the CDR3 gives the full variable domain: GAGVSQTPSNKVTEKGKYVELRCDPISGHTALYWYRQSLGQGPEFLIYFQGTGAADDSGLPNDRFFAVRPEGSVSTLKIQRTERGDSAVYLCASSFVRACGTYSNQPQHFGDGTRLSIL.

V and J are TRBV5-1 and TRBJ1-1; TRBD1 matches at 8 bases. This CDR3 comprises 14 residues. After removal of 3 bases from V and 3 bases from J, the junction contained 4 bases not matched to a gene. Germline CDR1 reads SGHRS; CDR2 reads YFSETQ. The chain's CDR3 is CASSWTGLDTEAFF. CDR3 DNA sequence: TGCGCCAGCAGCTGGACAGGGCTCGACACTGAAGCTTTCTTT.

The DNA of the CDR3 is TGCGCCAGCAGCTTCTGGGGGGAGGGCGAGCAGTACTTC. It codes for CASSFWGEGEQYF. This chain uses TRBV5-1 with TRBJ2-7; 7 bases fit TRBD2. The germline V gene encodes CDR1 SGHRS and CDR2 YFSETQ. The junction had 5 bases not matched to a gene; V was cut back by 2 bases and J by 6 bases. This CDR3 has 13 residues.

The chain employs TRBV7-2 and TRBJ1-1; a possible D gene is TRBD1 (5 bases). This CDR3 spans 15 amino acids. The germline CDR1 and CDR2 sequences are SGHTA and FQGNSA. Trimming cost V 3 bases and J 5 bases, with 16 bases left between them. DNA for the CDR3: TGTGCCAGCAGCTTGATAACAGGTAGGCGGACTGAAGCTTTCTTT. As protein: CASSLITGRRTEAFF.

V is TRBV30 and J is TRBJ1-1; D unresolved. V lost 2 bases, J lost 1 base, and 8 bases lay in between. The germline CDR1 and CDR2 sequences are GTSNPN and SVGIG (reference sequence). The CDR3 contains 13 residues. The chain's CDR3 is CAWSLGGNTEAFF. The CDR3 nucleotides read TGTGCCTGGAGTCTTGGAGGGAACACTGAAGCTTTCTTT.

This sequence joins TRBV28 and TRBJ1-2; 7 bases are a match to TRBD1. The V segment lost 2 bases and the J segment 4 bases; nucleotides outside the gene matches: 1. The germline V gene encodes CDR1 MDHEN and CDR2 SYDVKM. The CDR3 runs to 13 residues. This CDR3 reads CASSLRDSYGYTF. Here the CDR3 DNA reads TGTGCCAGCAGTTTACGGGACAGCTATGGCTACACCTTC.

The V and J genes are TRBV6-1 and TRBJ1-2, with D unclear. The CDR3 is 13 amino acids. Germline V gene lookup returns CDR1 MNHNS and CDR2 SASEGT. The germline V and J ends were trimmed by 1 base and 5 bases, with 8 bases remaining between them. CDR3 region: CASSEVGPYGYTF. CDR3 bases: TGTGCCAGCAGTGAAGTCGGTCCTTATGGCTACACCTTC.